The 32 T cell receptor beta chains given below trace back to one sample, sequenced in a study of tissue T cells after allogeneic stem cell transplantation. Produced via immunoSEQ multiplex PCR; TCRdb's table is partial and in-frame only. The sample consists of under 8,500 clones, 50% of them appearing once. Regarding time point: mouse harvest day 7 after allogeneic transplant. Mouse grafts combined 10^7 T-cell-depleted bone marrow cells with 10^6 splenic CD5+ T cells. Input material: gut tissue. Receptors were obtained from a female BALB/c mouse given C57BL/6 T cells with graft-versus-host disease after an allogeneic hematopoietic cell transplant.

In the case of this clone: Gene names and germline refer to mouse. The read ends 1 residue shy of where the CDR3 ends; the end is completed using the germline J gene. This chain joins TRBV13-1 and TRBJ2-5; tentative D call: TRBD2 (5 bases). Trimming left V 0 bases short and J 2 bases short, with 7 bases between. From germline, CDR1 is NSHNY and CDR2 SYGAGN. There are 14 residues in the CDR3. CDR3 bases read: TGTGCCAGCAGTGATGTGGGGTTCCAAGACACCCAGTAC. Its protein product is CASSDVGFQDTQY. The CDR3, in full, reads CASSDVGFQDTQYF.

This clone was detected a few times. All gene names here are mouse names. The CDR3 loop reads CASSPVGVSYEQYF. The DNA read from the CDR3 is TGTGCCAGCAGTCCCGTGGGGGTCTCCTATGAACAGTAC. The V call is TRBV26, the J call TRBJ2-7, with D maybe TRBD2 (6 bases). The sequenced fragment ends 1 residue before the CDR3 boundary, so the rest is inferred from the germline J gene. This CDR3 region has 14 residues. Per the germline V gene, CDR1 is KGHPV and CDR2 is FQNQEV (reference sequence). The germline V and J ends were trimmed by 4 bases and 0 bases, with 10 bases remaining between them.

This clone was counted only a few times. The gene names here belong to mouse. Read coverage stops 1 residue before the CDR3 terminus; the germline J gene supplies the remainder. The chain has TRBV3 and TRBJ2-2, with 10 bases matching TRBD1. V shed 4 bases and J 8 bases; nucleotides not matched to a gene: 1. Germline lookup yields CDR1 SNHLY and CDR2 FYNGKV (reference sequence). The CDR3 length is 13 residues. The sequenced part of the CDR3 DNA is TGTGCCAGCAGCTGGGACAGGGGTGGGCAGCTCTAC. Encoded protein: CASSWDRGGQLY. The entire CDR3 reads CASSWDRGGQLYF.

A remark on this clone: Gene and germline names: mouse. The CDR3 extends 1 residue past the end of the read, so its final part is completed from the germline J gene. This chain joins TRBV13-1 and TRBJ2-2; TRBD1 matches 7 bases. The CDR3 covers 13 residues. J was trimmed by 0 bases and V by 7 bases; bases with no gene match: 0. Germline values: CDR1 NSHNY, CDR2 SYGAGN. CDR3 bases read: TGTGCCAGCGGGACAGCAAACACCGGGCAGCTCTAC. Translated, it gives CASGTANTGQLY. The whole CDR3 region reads CASGTANTGQLYF.

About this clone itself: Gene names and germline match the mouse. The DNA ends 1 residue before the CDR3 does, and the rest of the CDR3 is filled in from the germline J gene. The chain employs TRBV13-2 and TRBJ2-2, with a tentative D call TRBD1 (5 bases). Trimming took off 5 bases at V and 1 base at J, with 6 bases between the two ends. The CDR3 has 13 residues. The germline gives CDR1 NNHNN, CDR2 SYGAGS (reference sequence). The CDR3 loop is CASGDRNTGQLYF. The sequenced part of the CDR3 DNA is TGTGCCAGCGGAGACAGAAACACCGGGCAGCTCTAC.

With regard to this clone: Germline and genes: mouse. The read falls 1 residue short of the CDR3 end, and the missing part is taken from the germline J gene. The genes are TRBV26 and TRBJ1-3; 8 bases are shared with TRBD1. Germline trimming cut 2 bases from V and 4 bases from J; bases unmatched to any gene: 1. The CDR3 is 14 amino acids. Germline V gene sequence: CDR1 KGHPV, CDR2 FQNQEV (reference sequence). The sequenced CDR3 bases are TGTGCCAGCAGTCTGGGACAGGGCGGAAATACGCTCTAT. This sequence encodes CASSLGQGGNTLY. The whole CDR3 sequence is CASSLGQGGNTLYF.

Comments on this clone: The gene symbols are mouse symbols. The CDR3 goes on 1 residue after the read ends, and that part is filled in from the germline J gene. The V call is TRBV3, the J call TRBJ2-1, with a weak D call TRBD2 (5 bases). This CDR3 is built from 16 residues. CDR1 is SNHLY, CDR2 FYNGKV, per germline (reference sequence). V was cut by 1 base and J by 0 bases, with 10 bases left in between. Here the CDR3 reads CASSLVLGYNYAEQFF. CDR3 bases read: TGTGCCAGCAGCTTAGTCCTGGGCTATAACTATGCTGAGCAGTTC.

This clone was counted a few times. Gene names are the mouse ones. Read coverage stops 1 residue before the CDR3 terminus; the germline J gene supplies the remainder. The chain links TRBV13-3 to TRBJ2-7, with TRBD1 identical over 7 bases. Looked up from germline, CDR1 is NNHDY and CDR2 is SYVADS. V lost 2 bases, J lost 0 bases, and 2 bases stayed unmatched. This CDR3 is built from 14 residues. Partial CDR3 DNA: TGTGCCAGCAGTGAGGACAGGAGCTCCTATGAACAGTAC. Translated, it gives CASSEDRSSYEQY. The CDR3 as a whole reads CASSEDRSSYEQYF.

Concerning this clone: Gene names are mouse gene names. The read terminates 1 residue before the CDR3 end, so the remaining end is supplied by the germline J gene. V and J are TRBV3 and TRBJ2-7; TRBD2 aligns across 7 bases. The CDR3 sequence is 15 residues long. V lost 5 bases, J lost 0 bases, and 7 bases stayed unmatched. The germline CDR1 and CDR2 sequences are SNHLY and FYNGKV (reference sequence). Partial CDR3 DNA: TGTGCCAGCAGCGTCCTTGGGGGGAGCTCCTATGAACAGTAC. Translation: CASSVLGGSSYEQY. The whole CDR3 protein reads CASSVLGGSSYEQYF.

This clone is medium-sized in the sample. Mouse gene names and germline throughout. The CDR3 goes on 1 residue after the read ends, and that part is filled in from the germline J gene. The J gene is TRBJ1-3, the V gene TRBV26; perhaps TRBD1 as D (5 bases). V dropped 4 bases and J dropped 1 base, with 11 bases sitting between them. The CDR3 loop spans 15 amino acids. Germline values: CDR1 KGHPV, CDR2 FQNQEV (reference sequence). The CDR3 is CASSQTGTSGNTLYF. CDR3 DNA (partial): TGTGCCAGCAGTCAAACCGGGACCTCTGGAAATACGCTCTAT.

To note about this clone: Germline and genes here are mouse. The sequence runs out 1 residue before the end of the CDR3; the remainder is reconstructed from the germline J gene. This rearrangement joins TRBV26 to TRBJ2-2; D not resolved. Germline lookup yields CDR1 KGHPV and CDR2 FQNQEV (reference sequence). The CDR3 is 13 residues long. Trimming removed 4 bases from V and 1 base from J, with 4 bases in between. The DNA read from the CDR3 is TGTGCCAGCAGTCAGATAAACACCGGGCAGCTCTAC. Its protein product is CASSQINTGQLY. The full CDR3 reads CASSQINTGQLYF.

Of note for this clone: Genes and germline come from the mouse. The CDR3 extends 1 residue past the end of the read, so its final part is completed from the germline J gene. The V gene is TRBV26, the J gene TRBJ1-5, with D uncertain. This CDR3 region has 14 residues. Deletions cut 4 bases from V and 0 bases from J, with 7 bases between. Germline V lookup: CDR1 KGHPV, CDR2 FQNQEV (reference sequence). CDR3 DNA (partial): TGTGCCAGCAGTCCACCATCTAACAACCAGGCTCCGCTT. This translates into CASSPPSNNQAPL. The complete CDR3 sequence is CASSPPSNNQAPLF.

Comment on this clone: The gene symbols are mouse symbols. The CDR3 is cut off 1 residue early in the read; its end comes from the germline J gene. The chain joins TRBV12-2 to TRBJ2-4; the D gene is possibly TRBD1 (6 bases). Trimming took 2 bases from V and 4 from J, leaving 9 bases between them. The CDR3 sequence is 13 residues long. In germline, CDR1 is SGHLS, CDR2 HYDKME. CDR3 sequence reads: CASSQGHKNTLYF. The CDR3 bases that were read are TGTGCCAGCTCTCAGGGACATAAAAACACCTTGTAC.

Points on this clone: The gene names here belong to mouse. The part of the CDR3 DNA that was read is TGTGCCAGCAGTGATCTGACTGGGGGTCAAAACACCTTGTAC. This gives the protein CASSDLTGGQNTLY. The whole CDR3 sequence reads CASSDLTGGQNTLYF. This sequence joins TRBV13-1 and TRBJ2-4; 8 positions agree with TRBD2. The read terminates 1 residue ahead of where the CDR3 ends, so the germline J gene completes it. Trimming at V came to 1 base and at J to 1 base, leaving 2 bases not matched to a gene. CDR1 is NSHNY, CDR2 SYGAGN, per germline. The CDR3 spans 15 residues.

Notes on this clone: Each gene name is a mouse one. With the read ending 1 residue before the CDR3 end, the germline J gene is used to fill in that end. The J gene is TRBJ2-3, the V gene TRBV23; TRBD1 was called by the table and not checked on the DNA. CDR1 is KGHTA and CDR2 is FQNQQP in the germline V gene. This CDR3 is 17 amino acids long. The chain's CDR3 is CSSSQSITGGGAETLYF. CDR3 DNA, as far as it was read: TGCTCCAGCAGTCAATCGATAACAGGGGGGGGTGCAGAAACGCTGTAT. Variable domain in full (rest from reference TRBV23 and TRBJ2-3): DAAVTQKPRYLIKMKGQEAEMKCIPEKGHTAVFWYQQKQSKELKFLIYFQNQQPLDQIDMVKERFSAVCPSSSLCSLGIRTCEAEDSALYLCSSSQSITGGGAETLYFGSGTRLTVL.

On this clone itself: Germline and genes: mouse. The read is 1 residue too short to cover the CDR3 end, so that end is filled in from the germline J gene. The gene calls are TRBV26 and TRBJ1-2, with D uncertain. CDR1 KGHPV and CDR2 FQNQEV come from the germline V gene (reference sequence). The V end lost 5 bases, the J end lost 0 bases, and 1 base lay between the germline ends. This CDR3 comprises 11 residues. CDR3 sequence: CASSSNSDYTF. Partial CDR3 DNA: TGTGCCAGCAGTTCAAACTCCGACTACACC. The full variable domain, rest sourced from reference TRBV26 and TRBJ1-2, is NSKVIQTPRYLVKGQGQKAKMRCIPEKGHPVVFWYQQNKNNEFKFLINFQNQEVLQQIDMTEKRFSAECPSNSPCSLEIQSSEAGDSALYLCASSSNSDYTFGSGTRLLVI.

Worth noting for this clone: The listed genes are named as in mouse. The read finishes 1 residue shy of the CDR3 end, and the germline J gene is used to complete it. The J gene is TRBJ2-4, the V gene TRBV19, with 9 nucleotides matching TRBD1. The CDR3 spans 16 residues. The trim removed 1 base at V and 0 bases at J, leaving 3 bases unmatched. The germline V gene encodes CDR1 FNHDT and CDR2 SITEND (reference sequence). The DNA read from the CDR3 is TGTGCCAGCAGTATATCGGGACAGGGAAGTCAAAACACCTTGTAC. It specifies CASSISGQGSQNTLY. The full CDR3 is CASSISGQGSQNTLYF.

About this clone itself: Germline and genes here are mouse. CDR3 bases read: TGTGCCAGCAGTGATGTTTTTAACCAAGACACCCAGTAC. Amino acid sequence: CASSDVFNQDTQY. The full CDR3 protein reads CASSDVFNQDTQYF. The chain carries TRBV13-1 and TRBJ2-5; unclear D gene. The CDR3 end lies 1 residue beyond the end of the read and is filled in from the germline J gene. The germline CDR1 and CDR2 sequences are NSHNY and SYGAGN. CDR3 length: 14 amino acids. V lost 0 bases to trimming and J lost 0 bases, with 5 bases between them.

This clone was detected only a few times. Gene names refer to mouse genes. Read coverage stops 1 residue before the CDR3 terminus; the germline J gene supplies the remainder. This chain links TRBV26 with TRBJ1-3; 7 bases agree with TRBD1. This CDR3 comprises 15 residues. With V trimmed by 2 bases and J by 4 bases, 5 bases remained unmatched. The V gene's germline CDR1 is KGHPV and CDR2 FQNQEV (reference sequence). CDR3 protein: CASSLDRVGGNTLYF. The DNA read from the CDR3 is TGTGCCAGCAGTCTGGACAGGGTGGGGGGAAATACGCTCTAT.

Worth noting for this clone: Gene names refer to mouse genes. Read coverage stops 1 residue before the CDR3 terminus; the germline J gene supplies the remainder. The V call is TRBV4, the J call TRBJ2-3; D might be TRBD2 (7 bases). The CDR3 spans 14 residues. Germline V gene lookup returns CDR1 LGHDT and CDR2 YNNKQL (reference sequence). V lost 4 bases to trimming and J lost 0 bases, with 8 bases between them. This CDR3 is CASSWGASAETLYF. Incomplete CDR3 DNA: TGTGCCAGCAGCTGGGGGGCTAGTGCAGAAACGCTGTAT.

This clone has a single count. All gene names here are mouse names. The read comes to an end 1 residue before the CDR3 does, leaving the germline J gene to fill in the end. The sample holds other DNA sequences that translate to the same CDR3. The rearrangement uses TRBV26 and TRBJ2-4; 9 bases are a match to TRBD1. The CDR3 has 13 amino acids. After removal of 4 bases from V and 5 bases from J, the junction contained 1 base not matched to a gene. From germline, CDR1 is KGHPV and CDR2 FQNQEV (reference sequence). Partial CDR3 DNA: TGTGCCAGCAGTCCGGGACAGGGAAACACCTTGTAC. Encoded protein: CASSPGQGNTLY. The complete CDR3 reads CASSPGQGNTLYF.

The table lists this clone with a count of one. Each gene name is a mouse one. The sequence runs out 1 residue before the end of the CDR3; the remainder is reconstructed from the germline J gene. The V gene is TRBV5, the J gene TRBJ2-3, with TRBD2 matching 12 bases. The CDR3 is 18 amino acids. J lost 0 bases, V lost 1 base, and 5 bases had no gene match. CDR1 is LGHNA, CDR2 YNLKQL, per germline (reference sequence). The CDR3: CASSQVGTGGSSAETLYF. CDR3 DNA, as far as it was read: TGTGCCAGCAGCCAAGTGGGGACTGGGGGGTCTAGTGCAGAAACGCTGTAT.

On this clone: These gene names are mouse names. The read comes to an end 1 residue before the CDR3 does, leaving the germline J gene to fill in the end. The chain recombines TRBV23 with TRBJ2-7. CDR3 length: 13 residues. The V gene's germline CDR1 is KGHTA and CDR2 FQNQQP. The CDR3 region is CSSSQSDGYEQYF. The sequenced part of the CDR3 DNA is TGCTCCAGCAGTCAATCAGACGGGTATGAACAGTAC.

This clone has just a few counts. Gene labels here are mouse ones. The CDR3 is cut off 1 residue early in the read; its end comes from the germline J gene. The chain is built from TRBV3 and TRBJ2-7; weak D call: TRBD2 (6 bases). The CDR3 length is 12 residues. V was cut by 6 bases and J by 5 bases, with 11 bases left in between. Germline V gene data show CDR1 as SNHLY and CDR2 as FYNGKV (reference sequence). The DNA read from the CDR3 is TGTGCCAGCAGGCCGACTGGCCATGAACAGTAC. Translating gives CASRPTGHEQY. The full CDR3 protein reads CASRPTGHEQYF.

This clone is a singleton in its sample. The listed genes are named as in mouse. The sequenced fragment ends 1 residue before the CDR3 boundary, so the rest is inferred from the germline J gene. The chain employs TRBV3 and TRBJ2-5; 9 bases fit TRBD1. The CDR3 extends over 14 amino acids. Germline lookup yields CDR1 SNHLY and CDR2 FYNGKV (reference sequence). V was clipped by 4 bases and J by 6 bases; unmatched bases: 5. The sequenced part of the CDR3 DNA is TGTGCCAGCAGCTCACAGGGGGCAAGGGACACCCAGTAC. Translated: CASSSQGARDTQY. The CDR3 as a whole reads CASSSQGARDTQYF.

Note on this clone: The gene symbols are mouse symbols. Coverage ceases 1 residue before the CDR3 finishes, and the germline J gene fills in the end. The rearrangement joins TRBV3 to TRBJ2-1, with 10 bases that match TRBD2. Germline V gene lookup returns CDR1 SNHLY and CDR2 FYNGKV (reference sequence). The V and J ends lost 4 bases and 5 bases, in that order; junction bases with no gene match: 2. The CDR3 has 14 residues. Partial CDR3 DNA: TGTGCCAGCAGCTCAGACTGGGGGGATGCTGAGCAGTTC. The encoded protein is CASSSDWGDAEQF. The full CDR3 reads CASSSDWGDAEQFF.

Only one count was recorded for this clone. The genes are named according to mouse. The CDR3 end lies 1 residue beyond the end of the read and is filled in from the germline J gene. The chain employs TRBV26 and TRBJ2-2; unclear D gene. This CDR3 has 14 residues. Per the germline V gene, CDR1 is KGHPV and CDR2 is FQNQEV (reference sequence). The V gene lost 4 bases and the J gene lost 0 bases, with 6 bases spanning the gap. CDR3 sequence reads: CASSPTTNTGQLYF. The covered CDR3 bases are TGTGCCAGCAGTCCGACAACAAACACCGGGCAGCTCTAC.

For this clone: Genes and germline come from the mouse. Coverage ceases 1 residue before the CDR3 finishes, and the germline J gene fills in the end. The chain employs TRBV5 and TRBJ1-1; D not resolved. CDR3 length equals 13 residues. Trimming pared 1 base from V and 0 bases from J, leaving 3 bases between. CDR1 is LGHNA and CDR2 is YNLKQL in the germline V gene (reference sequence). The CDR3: CASSQGSNTEVFF. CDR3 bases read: TGTGCCAGCAGCCAAGGATCAAACACAGAAGTCTTC.

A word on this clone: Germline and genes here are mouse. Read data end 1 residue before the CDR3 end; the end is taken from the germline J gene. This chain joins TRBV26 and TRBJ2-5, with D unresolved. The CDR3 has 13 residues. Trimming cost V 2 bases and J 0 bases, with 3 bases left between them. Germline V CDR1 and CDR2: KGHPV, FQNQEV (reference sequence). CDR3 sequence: CASSLQNQDTQYF. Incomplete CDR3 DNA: TGTGCCAGCAGTCTGCAGAACCAAGACACCCAGTAC.

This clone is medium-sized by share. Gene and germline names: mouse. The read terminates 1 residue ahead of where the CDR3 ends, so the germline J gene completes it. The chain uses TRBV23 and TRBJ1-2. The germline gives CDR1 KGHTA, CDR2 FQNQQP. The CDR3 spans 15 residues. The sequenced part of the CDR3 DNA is TGCTCCAGCAGTCAATCAGGGGGGCGCTTCTCCGACTACACC. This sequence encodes CSSSQSGGRFSDYT. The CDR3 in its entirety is CSSSQSGGRFSDYTF.

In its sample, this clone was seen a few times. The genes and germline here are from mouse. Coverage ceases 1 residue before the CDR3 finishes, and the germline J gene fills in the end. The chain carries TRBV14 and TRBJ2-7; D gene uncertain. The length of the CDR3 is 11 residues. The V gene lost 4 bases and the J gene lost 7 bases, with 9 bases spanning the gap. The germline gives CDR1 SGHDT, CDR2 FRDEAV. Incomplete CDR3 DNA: TGTGCCAGCAGTAAAGGGTGGGAACAGTAC. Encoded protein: CASSKGWEQY. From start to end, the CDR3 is CASSKGWEQYF.

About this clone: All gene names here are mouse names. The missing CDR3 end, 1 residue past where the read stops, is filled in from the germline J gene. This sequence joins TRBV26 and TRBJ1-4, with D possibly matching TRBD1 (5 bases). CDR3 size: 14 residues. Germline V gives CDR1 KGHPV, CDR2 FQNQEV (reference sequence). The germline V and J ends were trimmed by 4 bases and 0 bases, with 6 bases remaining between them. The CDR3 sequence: CASSRTFSNERLFF. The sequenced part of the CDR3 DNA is TGTGCCAGCAGTCGGACATTTTCCAACGAAAGATTATTT.